The rows below give T cell receptor beta chains drawn from one sample of a study of T cells after posttransplantation cyclophosphamide. The table came from immunoSEQ multiplex PCR; TCRdb's copy has only in-frame clones and leaves some out. The data show 45,000 or so clones, about 90% seen once. The sample taken for sequencing was PBMCs. The source of these receptors is a woman between 45 and 60 years old in good health and a related stem cell transplant donor. Each CDR3 is given with its conserved first and last residue. The D gene is left open where the match is weak. Size is stated for part of the rows, as once, few or many counts, or as a class when the clone is expanded.

clone_size,j_call,d_call,v_call,cdr3_length,cdr3_aa,cdr3_nt
few,TRBJ2-7,TRBD1,TRBV5-1,16,CASSLAIGTDTYEQYF,TGCGCCAGCAGCTTGGCCATAGGGACAGACACCTACGAGCAGTACTTC
NA,TRBJ2-7,NA,TRBV25-1,10,CASSLYEQYF,TGTGCCAGCAGCCTTTACGAGCAGTACTTC
NA,TRBJ2-2,TRBD2,TRBV5-1,17,CASSLELAGQNTGELFF,TGCGCCAGCAGCTTGGAACTAGCGGGGCAGAACACCGGGGAGCTGTTTTTT
NA,TRBJ2-5,TRBD2,TRBV5-4,15,CASSPGLAGVETQYF,TGTGCCAGCAGCCCGGGACTAGCGGGGGTGGAGACCCAGTACTTC
NA,TRBJ1-1,NA,TRBV19,13,CASSIVQNTEAFF,TGTGCCAGTAGTATAGTCCAGAACACTGAAGCTTTCTTT
once,TRBJ1-1,NA,TRBV6-1,13,CASSEGGDTEAFF,TGTGCCAGCAGTGAAGGGGGGGACACTGAAGCTTTCTTT
NA,TRBJ2-1,TRBD2,TRBV5-5,17,CASSLLGSSGSQNEQFF,TGTGCCAGCAGCTTGTTGGGGTCTAGCGGGAGTCAAAATGAGCAGTTCTTC
once,TRBJ1-1,NA,TRBV2,15,CASLETPQGFTEAFF,TGTGCCAGCCTAGAGACTCCCCAGGGTTTCACTGAAGCTTTCTTT
NA,TRBJ2-3,TRBD2,TRBV30,14,CAWSLAGGADTQYF,TGTGCCTGGAGTTTAGCGGGAGGGGCAGATACGCAGTATTTT
NA,TRBJ2-7,NA,TRBV28,15,CASISGEGTTYEQYF,TGTGCCAGCATCTCAGGGGAGGGGACTACCTACGAGCAGTACTTC